This T cell receptor beta chain was retrieved from a study of blood T cell repertoires in COVID-19 (TCRdb year 2020). Looking at the study overall: Collaborator samples came from the United States, Italy and Spain and covered acute and convalescent phases of COVID-19. Where available, HLA class I and class II types were obtained from metadata supplied by the sample provider rather than from assay-based typing. The prospective study material was composed of cDNA or gDNA derived from T cells, B-cell-depleted T cells, or PBMCs. The dataset comprised deeply sampled blood TCRbeta repertoires from subjects exposed to, actively infected with, or recovered from COVID-19. Sample metadata almost always included a de-identified subject ID, COVID-19 status, age in years and sex. The samples were drawn from the first 160 participants of the ongoing ImmuneRACE study and from about 1,200 subjects provided by 6 global collaborators. The repertoires were released in a freely available public database intended as a resource for research on the immune response to SARS-CoV-2. Study-wide conclusions, independent of this receptor: The quantity of clinical and demographic metadata differed by source and by participant and was supplied without curation.

The collaborating institutions used their own protocols to collect whole blood in K2EDTA tubes. For TCRbeta analysis, collaborator samples were shipped as frozen whole blood, as isolated PBMCs, or as DNA extracted from either sample type. With respect to this clone: Its antigen has not been determined. No much larger clonotype is one base removed from it; base qualities were not supplied.

CDR1 LGHDT and CDR2 YNNKEL are derived from the germline V gene (reference sequence). The CDR3 numbers 14 residues from cysteine through phenylalanine. This entry keeps only the CDR3 DNA: 42 bases, framed from base 1. V is pared back by 6 bases and J by 5 bases, with 17 bases lying between the germline termini. TCRbeta CDR3 regions were amplified from genomic DNA by means of the immunoSEQ Assay, a bias-controlled multiplex PCR. Per the source publication's procedure: Within the assay, amplification of reference gene primers was used to estimate how many nucleated cells each sample contained. To quantify the absolute abundance of each unique TCRbeta CDR3 rearrangement, sequence reads were collapsed and filtered. For each sample, productive Simpson clonality was calculated by taking the square root of Simpson's diversity index across productive rearrangements. TCRdb re-hosts the immuneACCESS table, in-frame sequences only. Its copies lack some clones; in the studies checked, an unresolved V gene accounts for under half of them, and the cause for the rest is not known. The D gene and trimming were derived from the DNA, and the V and J assignments and clone size from that table. In all, the sample holds around 270,000 clones, and approximately 80% of those were seen once. Under 5.5% of the sample lies in the top ten.

Sequenced sample: peripheral blood. The chain uses TRBV3-1 (or the pseudogene TRBV3-2) and TRBJ2-7; TRBD1 might be the D gene, on 6 matching bases. The sequence derives from a man between 60 and 70 years old with acute or convalescent COVID-19. The DNA reads as follows: TGTGCCAGCAGTACCCTACAGGGTTCCCACGAGCAGTACTTC. It translates as CASSTLQGSHEQYF.